This entry features one T cell receptor beta chain sequence. As yet, its antigen is unknown. The data were taken from a study of breast tumors, draining lymph nodes, adjacent tissues. The CDR3 length is 17 residues. Germline V gene lookup returns CDR1 SGDLS and CDR2 YYNGEE. The ends lost 4 bases at V and 5 bases at J; junction bases unmatched: 6. TCRdb processed the multiplex PCR reads anew with MiXCR; each CDR3 protein has one entry. The sample lists approximately 13,000 distinct CDR3 sequences; 55% to 60% were seen once. Study results and limitations: Tumor and nontumor repertoires were significantly more similar in luminal-like than in basal-like breast cancer.

Material: tumor-adjacent breast tissue. The rearrangement links TRBV9 to TRBJ2-2; 15 bases fit TRBD2. This clonotype was sampled from a female donor with breast cancer. Some clones in this sample may be carry-over from other donors' samples. CDR3 DNA sequence: TGTGCCAGCAGCCCGTCCGGGACTAGCGGGAGGACCGGGGAGCTGTTTTTT. Translating gives CASSPSGTSGRTGELFF.